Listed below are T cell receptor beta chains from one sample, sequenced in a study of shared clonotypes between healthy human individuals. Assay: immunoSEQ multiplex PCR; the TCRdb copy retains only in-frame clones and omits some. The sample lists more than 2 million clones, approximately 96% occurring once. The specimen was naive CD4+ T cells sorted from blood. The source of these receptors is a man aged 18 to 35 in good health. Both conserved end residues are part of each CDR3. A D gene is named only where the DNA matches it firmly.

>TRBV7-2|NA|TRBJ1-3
TGTGCCAGCAGCTTACAGGGGAGGACGGGAAACACCATATATTTT
CASSLQGRTGNTIYF
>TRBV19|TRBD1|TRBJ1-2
TGTGCCAGCGGACAGGGCATCGGTGGCTACACCTTC
CASGQGIGGYTF
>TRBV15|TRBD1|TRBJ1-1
TGTGCCACCAGCAGGGGGGATGGGACAGGTCGACGTACTGAAGCTTTCTTT
CATSRGDGTGRRTEAFF
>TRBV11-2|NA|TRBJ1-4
TGTGCCAGCAGCTTAGCGGACAGAATAGGTGAAAAACTGTTTTTT
CASSLADRIGEKLFF
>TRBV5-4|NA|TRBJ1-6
TGTGCCAGCAGCTCCGGGTCCGGAGATTCACCCCTCCACTTT
CASSSGSGDSPLHF
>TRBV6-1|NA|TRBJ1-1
TGTGCCAGCAGCATAAAGGGTACCACTGAAGCTTTCTTT
CASSIKGTTEAFF
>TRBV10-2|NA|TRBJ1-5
TGCGCCAGCAGTGAGGGGGCAGGGGGCAATCAGCCCCAGCATTTT
CASSEGAGGNQPQHF
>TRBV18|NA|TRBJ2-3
TGTGCCAGCTCACCCTCGACCCCATCGAGCACAGATACGCAGTATTTT
CASSPSTPSSTDTQYF
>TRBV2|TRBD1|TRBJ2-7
TGTGCCAGCAGTGAGGACAGGGCCGACCAGTACTTC
CASSEDRADQYF
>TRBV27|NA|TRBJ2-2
TGTGCCAGCAGTTGGCGACTTCGTAAGGTCGGGGAGCTGTTTTTT
CASSWRLRKVGELFF
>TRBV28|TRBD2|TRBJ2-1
TGTGCCAGCACCAGCGGGGGGGAGCAGTTCTTC
CASTSGGEQFF